This T cell receptor beta chain comes out of a study of low-dose radiotherapy and immunotherapy resistance in tumors. Study-wide background: Cohort 1 was given 0.5 Gy fractions every 2 weeks, 6.5 Gy in total. The schedule for Cohort 2 used 1 Gy per fraction every two weeks, which added up to 13 Gy over 26 weeks. Intravenous ipilimumab 1 mg/kg every six weeks was given with nivolumab 240 mg every two weeks.

This clonotype came up a few times. As for time point: after trial treatment. This sample's treatment: LDRT plus nivolumab, ipilimumab, low-dose cyclophosphamide and aspirin (RACIN trial). Nivolumab, ipilimumab, aspirin, low-dose cyclophosphamide and low-dose radiotherapy were given to donors. Covering alpha and beta chains, TRAV- and TRBV-specific primers were used for the first-strand cDNA. The authors amplified TCRs for approximately 18 PCR cycles with a constant-region primer and a V-primer adapter. TCRdb reprocessed the reads with MiXCR, giving one entry per CDR3 protein. Among more than 90,000 distinct CDR3 sequences listed, 20% to 25% were seen once. This CDR3 has 12 residues. The V gene lost 10 bases and the J gene lost 6 bases, with 14 bases spanning the gap. CDR1 and CDR2 (germline): SNHLY, FYNNEI.

This sequence was found in a male donor with prostate cancer. The sample here was PBMCs, taken after low-dose radiotherapy plus immunotherapy. V usage is TRBV2 and J usage is TRBJ2-3, with no clear D. The CDR3 sequence: CATRSDSDTQYF. CDR3 sequence (DNA): TGTGCCACCCGATCCGACTCGGATACGCAGTATTTT.